This T cell receptor beta chain was sequenced during a study of blood T cell repertoires in COVID-19. Overall study: Italy, Spain and the United States were the sources of the convalescent and acute COVID-19 samples. From T cells, B-cell-depleted T cells, or PBMCs came the material, which was cDNA or gDNA.

This CDR3 is 13 amino acids long. The germline V gene encodes CDR1 SQVTM and CDR2 ANQGSEA. Trimming pared 4 bases from V and 0 bases from J, leaving 7 bases between. Authors' data handling: Estimated nucleated cell counts came from reference gene primer amplification. Some clones are missing from TCRdb's copy, which holds only in-frame ones; the method was immunoSEQ multiplex PCR. For V, J and clone size, that table is used; D and trimming come from the DNA. Here the sample spans under 150,000 clones, around 80% being singletons. This rearrangement joins TRBV29-1 to TRBJ1-5, with a tentative D call TRBD1 (5 bases). The specimen was peripheral blood. This receptor was taken from a man in his sixties or seventies with active or convalescent COVID-19. The CDR3 sequence is CSVGQNSNQPQHF. The CDR3 coding sequence is TGCAGCGTTGGACAGAATAGCAATCAGCCCCAGCATTTT.